The clone carrying this TCR beta chain was observed a handful of times. Its specificity is not known. This entry comes from a study of read filtering for tumor transcriptome and immune sequencing. Study background: By R-ISS, stages I, II and III held around 8, 16 and 7 patients.

The library was built from roughly 400 ng RNA with molecular barcoded adaptors for alpha/delta and beta/gamma chains. Using its own MiXCR run on the reads, TCRdb lists one record per CDR3 protein. The sample holds about 25,000 distinct CDR3 sequences, 22% seen once. This CDR3 contains 15 residues. Trimming removed 5 bases from V and 4 bases from J; junction bases left unmatched: 5. Germline V gene lookup returns CDR1 DFQATT and CDR2 SNEGSKA (reference sequence). Study-level points and caveats: In IR-seq, single-read clonotypes were 70% to 85% of clonotypes but roughly 3.5% of reads.

This sequence joins TRBV20-1 and TRBJ2-5, with 15 positions matching TRBD2. The source is a donor at least 40 years old with multiple myeloma. Sequencing was done on a sample of a population of CD138-negative cells sorted from bone marrow. CDR3 in amino acids: CSAYRTSGGAETQYF. Written as DNA, the CDR3 is TGCAGTGCTTACCGGACTAGCGGGGGGGCAGAGACCCAGTACTTC.